This T cell receptor beta chain was identified during a study of regulatory T cells in long-lasting Graves disease (dated by TCRdb to about 2021). In terms of the full investigation: Patients with newly diagnosed Graves' disease had been on antithyroid drugs for under 3 months. A total of roughly 35 samples underwent TCR sequencing, from some 13 patients with persistent Graves' disease and 20 or so patients with newly diagnosed Graves' disease. The study was registered as a clinical trial and conducted in China. Persistent Graves' disease patients were compared with newly diagnosed Graves' disease patients by peripheral blood TCR sequencing and RNA sequencing. What the study reported, not specific to this receptor: Persistent patients shared more public clonotypes among themselves (around 2,700) than newly diagnosed patients did (nearly 1,000). Preferential use of TRBV28, TRBJ1-2 and TRBJ2-5 was observed in persistent disease, whereas TRBV20-1 and TRBJ2-1 were favored in newly diagnosed disease. Compared with newly diagnosed patients, patients with persistent Graves' disease had lower TCR Shannon entropy and fewer highly expanded clones, which suggests clonal expansion. Only the TCR beta chain was sequenced and analyzed. The study examined only peripheral blood because the primary lesion, thyroid tissue, could not be accessed. The authors noted that the small sample size was a limitation that may lower accuracy.

The germline V gene provides CDR1 SQVTM and CDR2 ANQGSEA. V is shortened by 3 bases, J by 0 bases, and the region joining them spans 14 bases. The CDR3 sequence holds 15 residues, the cysteine and phenylalanine included. CDR3 DNA is the only sequence kept; it has 45 bases, read in frame from the first base. This clonotype showed up many times. Its antigen is unknown. No much larger clone exists at a distance of one base, and base qualities are not known. The meaning of the sample's time point label: newly diagnosed GD, antithyroid drugs for less than 3 months. For both TCR sequencing and RNA sequencing, RNA was extracted from PBMCs in TRIzol. The diagnosis of Graves' disease was made according to American Thyroid Association guidelines. The patients came from an endocrinology department in Xi'an, China. From each patient, 7.5 to 9.5 milliliters of peripheral blood was collected into an EDTA anticoagulant tube. Ficoll Paque Plus density gradient separation was used to isolate PBMCs, and no further T cell sorting was performed. An Agilent 2100 Bioanalyzer and agarose gel were used to check RNA quality, and a NanoDrop 2000 was used to measure RNA concentration.

The library was built by means of multiplex PCR. TCRdb names Illumina HiSeq 4000 as the instrument used. To build TCR beta libraries, CDR3 regions were amplified by Arm-PCR using iRepertoire HTBI primers. PCR products were gel purified before sequencing. Under the source paper's analysis protocol: Gene usage analysis of CDR3 amino acid clonotypes used the roughly 60 TRBV and about 14 TRBJ segments found across samples. COPE and FqMerger were used to merge the filtered high-quality paired reads into contigs. BLAST was used to align contigs to the IMGT TRBV, TRBD and TRBJ reference genes, and CDR3 was defined following IMGT. Any clonotype with a frequency above 0.1% was classified as a highly expanded clone. Shannon entropy served as the measure of repertoire diversity, while the Gini coefficient captured V-J evenness. Clonotypes shared by more than one individual were considered public. The public reads were run again by TCRdb, first through fastp at Q25 and then through MiXCR, and only productive beta chains were kept. Rows with one shared CDR3 protein collapse into an entry with the most common genes and DNA. TCRdb, rather than the study authors, made the V and J calls. Present in this sample are 530,000 or so distinct CDR3 sequences, roughly 14% of which were seen just once. The ten largest account for roughly a tenth of the sample.

This sample was also put to use in a study of T cells in Graves' hyperthyroidism and ophthalmopathy. The second paper states: Graves' hyperthyroidism was defined as stable when no progression to ophthalmopathy occurred over 18 months of follow-up. Hyperthyroidism patients were newly diagnosed, had a disease duration of under 2 months, and were aged 18 to 65 years. The study excluded patients with uncontrolled infections, other autoimmune diseases, pregnancy or lactation. Diagnoses relied on clinical symptoms, serum thyroxine and TRAb, thyroid ultrasound and orbital computed tomography. A first-round RT-PCR of the TCR CDR3 used the HTBI primer set with the Qiagen OneStep RT-PCR kit. Most expanded thyroid clonotypes (frequency above 0.001) were also detected in blood, a finding suggesting that blood repertoires may reflect thyroid immune responses. In cross-validation, a model built on a 13 V-J signature told ophthalmopathy apart from stable hyperthyroidism with approximately 90% sensitivity and approximately 81% specificity, and in testing the same model reached 80%/75%. In validation, progression to ophthalmopathy was predicted by the model with 70.59% sensitivity and around 75% specificity, a median of roughly six months before onset. A discovery cohort of roughly 96 patients, 43 with Graves' ophthalmopathy and fewer than 65 with stable Graves' hyperthyroidism, was used to find distinguishing TCR V-J signatures. Prospective prediction of ophthalmopathy was tested in an independent validation cohort consisting of 18 hyperthyroidism patients and 17 patients who later progressed to ophthalmopathy. For training and testing, the 100 or so patients in the discovery cohort were randomly divided in a 7:3 ratio. Thyroid tissue and blood T-cell repertoires from roughly 6 Graves' hyperthyroidism patients were also compared in the study. After blood sampling, hyperthyroidism patients were treated with methimazole at a starting dose of 30 mg daily, and ophthalmopathy patients were treated with high-dose intravenous methylprednisolone. Libraries were constructed in a second round of multiplex PCR, after which size selection and purification were carried out. Paired-end sequencing of the libraries was performed with 100 bp reads on an Illumina HiSeq2000. Raw data were processed with SOAPnuke, discarding reads with adapters, uncalled bases, mean Phred below 15, or no exact constant-primer or identifier match. COPE v1.2.5 was used to merge the high-quality paired reads, and each unique nucleotide sequence was defined as a clonotype. MiTCR v1.1 was used to align the clonotypes against IMGT TRBV, TRBD and TRBJ reference segments. The analysis included only V-J combinations with a frequency above 0.0001, which together covered about 99% of the repertoires. The TCS score was defined as F50 (clonal expansion) divided by E x V (chaos), with BLOSUM62-based TCRdist calculated between CDR3 peptides within each V-J. Welch's t-statistics and random forest reduced some 510 V-J features to roughly 13, which were used in a naive Bayes classifier (R e1071). No statistical method was used to fix the sample size in advance, and group allocation was not hidden from the investigators. The paper describes TCR Vbeta CDR3 sequencing of fewer than 150 peripheral blood samples, made up of some 40 ophthalmopathy patients, some 80 hyperthyroidism patients and about 17 progressor patients.

This sample comprised peripheral blood mononuclear cells (PBMCs), obtained at new diagnosis, from a patient treated with antithyroid drugs. The chain joins TRBV29-1 to TRBJ2-5, and the D gene may be TRBD2, 6 bases matching. The sequence was obtained from a man in his thirties or forties with Graves disease. Donor details come from another sample of the same person, matched by shared clones. The DNA sequence reads TGCAGCGTTGAGGCTGATGCGGGGTACCAAGAGACCCAGTACTTC. Translation gives CSVEADAGYQETQYF.